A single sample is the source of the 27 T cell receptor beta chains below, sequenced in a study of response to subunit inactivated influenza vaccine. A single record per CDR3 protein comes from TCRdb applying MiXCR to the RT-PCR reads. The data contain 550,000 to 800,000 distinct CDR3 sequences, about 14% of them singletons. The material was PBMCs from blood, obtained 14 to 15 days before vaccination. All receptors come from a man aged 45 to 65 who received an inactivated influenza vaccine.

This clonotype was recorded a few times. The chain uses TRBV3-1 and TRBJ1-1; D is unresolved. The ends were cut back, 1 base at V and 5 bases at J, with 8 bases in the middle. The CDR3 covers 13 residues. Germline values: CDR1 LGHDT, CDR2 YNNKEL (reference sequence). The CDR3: CASSQVPVTEAFF. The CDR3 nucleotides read TGTGCCAGCAGCCAAGTTCCGGTTACTGAAGCTTTCTTT.

The CDR3 is CASSLALSGRVGNEQFF. The CDR3 bases are TGCGCCAGCAGCTTGGCCTTAAGCGGGAGGGTGGGCAATGAGCAGTTCTTC. The chain links TRBV5-1 to TRBJ2-1, with 10 bases lining up with TRBD2. The CDR3 runs 17 residues. Germline V gene sequence: CDR1 SGHRS, CDR2 YFSETQ. The trim removed 0 bases at V and 6 bases at J, leaving 9 bases unmatched.

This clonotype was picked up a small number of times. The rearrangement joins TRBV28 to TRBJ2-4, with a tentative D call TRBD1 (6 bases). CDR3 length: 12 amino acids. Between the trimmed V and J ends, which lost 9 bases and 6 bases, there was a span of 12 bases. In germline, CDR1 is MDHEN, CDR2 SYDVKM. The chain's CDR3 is CASFTGLNIQYF. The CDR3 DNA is TGTGCCAGTTTTACAGGGTTAAACATTCAGTACTTC.

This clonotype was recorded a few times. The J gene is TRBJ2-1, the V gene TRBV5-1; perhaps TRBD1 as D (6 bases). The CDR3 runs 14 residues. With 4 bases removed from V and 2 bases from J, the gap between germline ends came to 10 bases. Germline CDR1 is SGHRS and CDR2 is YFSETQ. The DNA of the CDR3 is TGCGCCAGCAGCCCGGACAGCCCCTACAATGAGCAGTTCTTC. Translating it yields CASSPDSPYNEQFF. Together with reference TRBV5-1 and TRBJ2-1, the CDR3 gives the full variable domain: KAGVTQTPRYLIKTRGQQVTLSCSPISGHRSVSWYQQTPGQGLQFLFEYFSETQRNKGNFPGRFSGRQFSNSRSEMNVSTLELGDSALYLCASSPDSPYNEQFFGPGTRLTVL.

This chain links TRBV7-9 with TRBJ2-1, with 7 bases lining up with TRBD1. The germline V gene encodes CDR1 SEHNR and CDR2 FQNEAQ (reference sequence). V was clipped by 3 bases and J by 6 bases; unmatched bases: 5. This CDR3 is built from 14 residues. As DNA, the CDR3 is TGTGCCAGCAGCTTCGACAGGGAGATCAATGAGCAGTTCTTC. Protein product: CASSFDREINEQFF.

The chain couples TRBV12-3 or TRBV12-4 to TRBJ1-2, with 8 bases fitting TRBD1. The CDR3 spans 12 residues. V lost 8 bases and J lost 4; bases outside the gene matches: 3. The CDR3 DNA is TGTGCCAGCGGCACAGGGGGCTATGGCTACACCTTC. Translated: CASGTGGYGYTF.

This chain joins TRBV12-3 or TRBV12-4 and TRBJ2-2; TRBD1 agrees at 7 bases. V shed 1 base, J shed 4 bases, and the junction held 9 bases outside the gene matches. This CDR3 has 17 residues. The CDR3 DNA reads TGTGCCAGCAGTTTAGGACACGGGGCAGGGGGCACCGGGGAGCTGTTTTTT. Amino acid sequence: CASSLGHGAGGTGELFF.

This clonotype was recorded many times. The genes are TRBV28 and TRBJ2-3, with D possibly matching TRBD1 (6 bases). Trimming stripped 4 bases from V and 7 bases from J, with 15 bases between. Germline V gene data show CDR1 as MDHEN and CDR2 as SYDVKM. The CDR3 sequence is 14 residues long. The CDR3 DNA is TGTGCCAGCAGTTCTGCCCCCAGGGGAAATACGCAGTATTTT. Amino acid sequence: CASSSAPRGNTQYF.

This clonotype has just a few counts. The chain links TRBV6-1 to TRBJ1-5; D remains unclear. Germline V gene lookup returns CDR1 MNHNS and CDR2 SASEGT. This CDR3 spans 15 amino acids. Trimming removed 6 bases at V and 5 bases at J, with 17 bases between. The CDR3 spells CASSRPDLMDQPQHF. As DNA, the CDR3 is TGTGCCAGCAGCCGACCGGATTTAATGGATCAGCCCCAGCATTTT.

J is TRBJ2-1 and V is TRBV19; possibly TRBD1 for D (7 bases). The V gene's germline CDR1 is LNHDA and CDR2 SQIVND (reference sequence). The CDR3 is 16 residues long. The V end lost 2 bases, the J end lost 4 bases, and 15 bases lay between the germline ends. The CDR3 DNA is TGTGCCAGTAGTATACCCCCAGGGGGGCCATACAATGAGCAGTTCTTC. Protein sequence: CASSIPPGGPYNEQFF. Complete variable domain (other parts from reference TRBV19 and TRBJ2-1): DGGITQSPKYLFRKEGQNVTLSCEQNLNHDAMYWYRQDPGQGLRLIYYSQIVNDFQKGDIAEGYSVSREKKESFPLTVTSAQKNPTAFYLCASSIPPGGPYNEQFFGPGTRLTVL.

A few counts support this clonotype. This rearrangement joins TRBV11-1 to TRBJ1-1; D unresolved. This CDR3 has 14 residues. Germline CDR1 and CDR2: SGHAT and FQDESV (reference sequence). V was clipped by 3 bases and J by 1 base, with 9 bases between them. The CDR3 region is CASSFGPGNTEAFF. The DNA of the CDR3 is TGTGCCAGCAGCTTCGGCCCGGGGAACACTGAAGCTTTCTTT.

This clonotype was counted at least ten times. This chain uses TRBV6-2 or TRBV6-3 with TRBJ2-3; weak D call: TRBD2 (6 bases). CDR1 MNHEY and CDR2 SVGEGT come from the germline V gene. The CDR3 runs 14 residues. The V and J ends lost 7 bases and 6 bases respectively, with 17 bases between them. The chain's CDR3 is CASMETGVGDTQYF. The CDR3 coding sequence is TGTGCCAGCATGGAGACGGGAGTGGGGGATACGCAGTATTTT.

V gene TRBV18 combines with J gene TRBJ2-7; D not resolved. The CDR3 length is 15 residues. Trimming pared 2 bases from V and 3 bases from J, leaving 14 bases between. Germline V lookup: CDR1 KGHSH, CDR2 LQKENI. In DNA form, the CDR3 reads TGTGCCAGCTCACCAGGTCGGGCGGATCGCTACGAGCAGTACTTC. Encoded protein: CASSPGRADRYEQYF. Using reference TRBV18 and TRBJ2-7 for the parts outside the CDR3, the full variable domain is NAGVMQNPRHLVRRRGQEARLRCSPMKGHSHVYWYRQLPEEGLKFMVYLQKENIIDESGMPKERFSAEFPKEGPSILRIQQVVRGDSAAYFCASSPGRADRYEQYFGPGTRLTVT.

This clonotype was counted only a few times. The chain's CDR3 is CASSQSDTHQPQHF. The CDR3 bases are TGTGCCAGCAGCCAATCCGACACCCATCAGCCCCAGCATTTT. The V and J genes are TRBV3-1 and TRBJ1-5; D unclear. Germline CDR1 is LGHDT and CDR2 is YNNKEL (reference sequence). The germline V and J ends were trimmed by 2 bases and 5 bases, with 10 bases remaining between them. The CDR3 covers 14 residues.

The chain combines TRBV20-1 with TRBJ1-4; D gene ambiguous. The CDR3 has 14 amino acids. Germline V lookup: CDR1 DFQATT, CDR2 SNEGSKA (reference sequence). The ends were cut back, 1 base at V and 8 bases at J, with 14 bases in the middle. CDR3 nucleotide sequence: TGCAGTGCTAGAGCGGCAGGAGCGGGGGAAAAACTGTTTTTT. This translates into CSARAAGAGEKLFF.

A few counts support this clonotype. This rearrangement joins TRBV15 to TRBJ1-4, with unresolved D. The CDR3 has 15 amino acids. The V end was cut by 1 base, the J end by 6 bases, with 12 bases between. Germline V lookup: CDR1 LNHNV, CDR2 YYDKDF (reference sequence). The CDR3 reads CATSRGPGDYEKLFF. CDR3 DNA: TGTGCCACCAGCAGAGGGCCAGGCGACTATGAAAAACTGTTTTTT. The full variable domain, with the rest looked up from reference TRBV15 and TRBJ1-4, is DAMVIQNPRYQVTQFGKPVTLSCSQTLNHNVMYWYQQKSSQAPKLLFHYYDKDFNNEADTPDNFQSRRPNTSFCFLDIRSPGLGDTAMYLCATSRGPGDYEKLFFGSGTQLSVL.

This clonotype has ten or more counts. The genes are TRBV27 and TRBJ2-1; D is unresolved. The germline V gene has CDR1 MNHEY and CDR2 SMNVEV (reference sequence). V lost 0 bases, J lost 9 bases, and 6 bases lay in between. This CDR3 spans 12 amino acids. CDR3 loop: CASSLSPPEQFF. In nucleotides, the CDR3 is TGTGCCAGCAGTTTATCCCCCCCTGAGCAGTTCTTC.

CDR3 bases: TGCGCCAGCAGCTTGGGACAGGGGATGAACGAGCAGTACTTC. Amino acids: CASSLGQGMNEQYF. The V and J genes are TRBV5-1 and TRBJ2-7; 8 bases line up with TRBD1. Germline values: CDR1 SGHRS, CDR2 YFSETQ. V shed 0 bases and J 5 bases; nucleotides not matched to a gene: 4. The CDR3 consists of 14 residues.

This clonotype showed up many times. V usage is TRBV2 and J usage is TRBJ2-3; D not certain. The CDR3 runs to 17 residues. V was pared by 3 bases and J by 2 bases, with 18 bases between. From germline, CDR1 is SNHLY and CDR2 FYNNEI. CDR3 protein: CASSEVSAVRATDTQYF. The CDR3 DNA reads TGTGCCAGCAGTGAGGTATCGGCGGTCCGGGCCACAGATACGCAGTATTTT.

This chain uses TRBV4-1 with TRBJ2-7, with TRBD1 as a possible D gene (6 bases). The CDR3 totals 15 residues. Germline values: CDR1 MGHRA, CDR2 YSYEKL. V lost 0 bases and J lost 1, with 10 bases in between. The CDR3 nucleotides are TGCGCCAGCAGCCAAGAGACAGGCTATTCCTACGAGCAGTACTTC. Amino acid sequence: CASSQETGYSYEQYF.

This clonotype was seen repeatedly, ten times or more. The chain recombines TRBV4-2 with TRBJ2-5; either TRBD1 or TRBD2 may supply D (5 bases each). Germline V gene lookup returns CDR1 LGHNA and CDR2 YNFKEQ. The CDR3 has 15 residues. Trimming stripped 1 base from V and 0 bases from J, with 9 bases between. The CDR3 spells CASSQVGADQETQYF. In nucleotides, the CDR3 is TGTGCCAGCAGCCAAGTCGGGGCAGACCAAGAGACCCAGTACTTC.

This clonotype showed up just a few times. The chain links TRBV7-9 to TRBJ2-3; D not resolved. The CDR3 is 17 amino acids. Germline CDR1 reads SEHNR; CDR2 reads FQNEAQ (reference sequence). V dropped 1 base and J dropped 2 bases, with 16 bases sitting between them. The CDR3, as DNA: TGTGCCAGCAGCTTAGTCCCCCGGTCCCCGCCCACAGATACGCAGTATTTT. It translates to CASSLVPRSPPTDTQYF.

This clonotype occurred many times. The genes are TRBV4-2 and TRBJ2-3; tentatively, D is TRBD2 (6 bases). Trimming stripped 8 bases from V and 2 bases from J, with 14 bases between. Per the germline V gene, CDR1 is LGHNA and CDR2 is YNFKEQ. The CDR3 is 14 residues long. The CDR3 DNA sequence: TGTGCCAGCTCGGCTAGCGCCCACACAGATACGCAGTATTTT. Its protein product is CASSASAHTDTQYF.

The CDR3 coding sequence is TGTGCCAGCAGCCCCGACAACCACCAAGAGACCCAGTACTTC. Translating it yields CASSPDNHQETQYF. The chain links TRBV11-2 to TRBJ2-5; D uncertain. Germline V gene lookup returns CDR1 SGHAT and CDR2 FQNNGV. CDR3 length: 14 residues. V was clipped by 5 bases and J by 0 bases, with 10 bases between them.

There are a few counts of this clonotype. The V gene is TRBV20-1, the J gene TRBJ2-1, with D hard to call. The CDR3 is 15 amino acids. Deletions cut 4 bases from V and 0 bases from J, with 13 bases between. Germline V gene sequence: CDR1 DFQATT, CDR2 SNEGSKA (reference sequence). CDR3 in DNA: TGCAGTGCTATTATCTGGGCGAGCTCCTACAATGAGCAGTTCTTC. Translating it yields CSAIIWASSYNEQFF.

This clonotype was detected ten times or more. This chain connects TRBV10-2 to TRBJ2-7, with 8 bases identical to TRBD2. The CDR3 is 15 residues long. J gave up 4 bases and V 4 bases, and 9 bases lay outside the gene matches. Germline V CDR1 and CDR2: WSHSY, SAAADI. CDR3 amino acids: CASSAAGALGYEQYF. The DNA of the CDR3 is TGCGCCAGCAGTGCAGCGGGAGCCTTGGGTTACGAGCAGTACTTC.

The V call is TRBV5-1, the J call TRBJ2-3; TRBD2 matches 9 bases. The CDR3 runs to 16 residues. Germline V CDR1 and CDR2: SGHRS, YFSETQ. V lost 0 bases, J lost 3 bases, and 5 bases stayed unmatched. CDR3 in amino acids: CASSLDGLAGTDTQYF. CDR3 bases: TGCGCCAGCAGCTTGGACGGGCTAGCGGGGACAGATACGCAGTATTTT.